This entry describes one T cell receptor beta chain. The data stem from a study of blood T cell repertoires in COVID-19. Authors' methods: Reference gene primers were amplified, and this amplification served to estimate nucleated cell counts. Libraries were prepared by immunoSEQ multiplex PCR; TCRdb keeps only in-frame clonotypes and omits some of them. V, J and clone size were drawn from that table, and D and trimming were deduced from the DNA. The profile shows approximately 280,000 clones, about nine tenths of them singletons. The V gene's germline CDR1 is KGHSH and CDR2 LQKENI. Trimming left V 5 bases short and J 5 bases short, with 12 bases between. This CDR3 spans 13 amino acids.

Input material: peripheral blood. The receptor was isolated from a man aged 45-65 years with acute or convalescent COVID-19. This chain joins TRBV18 and TRBJ1-1; D is unresolved. The CDR3 sequence: CASSAPRRTEAFF. CDR3 nucleotides: TGTGCCAGCTCAGCGCCCAGGAGGACTGAAGCTTTCTTT.